The 18 T cell receptor beta chains below were found in one sample sequenced in a study of shared clonotypes between healthy human individuals. Here immunoSEQ multiplex PCR was the method, and the copy in TCRdb shows in-frame clones only, minus some. There are some 2 million clones in the sample; roughly 94% occur only once, and 0.85% to 1.3% lies in the top ten. Naive CD8 populations comprised CD45RO-negative cells positively selected for CCR7, excluding terminally differentiated effector memory CD45RA+ cells. The specimen was naive CD8+ T cells sorted from blood. The receptors were sampled from a young man in good health.

The chain links TRBV6-5 to TRBJ2-1; TRBD2 matches at 14 bases. Germline loops: CDR1 MNHEY, CDR2 SVGAGI. This CDR3 has 14 residues. Trimming removed 4 bases from V and 8 bases from J; junction bases left unmatched: 1. The DNA for the CDR3 is TGTGCCAGCAGTTCGACTAGCGGGGGGGATGAGCAGTTCTTC. This translates into CASSSTSGGDEQFF.

The chain employs TRBV27 and TRBJ2-3; either TRBD1 or TRBD2 may supply D (5 bases each). The CDR3 covers 15 residues. Per germline, CDR1 MNHEY and CDR2 SMNVEV (reference sequence). Trimming stripped 6 bases from V and 0 bases from J, with 13 bases between. As DNA, the CDR3 is TGTGCCAGCAGCTGGGACGGAGAGAGCACAGATACGCAGTATTTT. This gives the protein CASSWDGESTDTQYF.

The chain couples TRBV4-3 to TRBJ2-5; D possibly uses TRBD1 or TRBD2 (5 bases each). V was clipped by 2 bases and J by 1 base, with 11 bases between them. The CDR3 has 15 amino acids. Per the germline V gene, CDR1 is LGHNA and CDR2 is YSLEER. CDR3 region: CASSQIGTLQETQYF. In DNA form, the CDR3 reads TGCGCCAGCAGCCAAATTGGGACCCTCCAAGAGACCCAGTACTTC.

The chain uses TRBV7-9 and TRBJ1-3; the D gene is possibly TRBD1 (6 bases). The CDR3 covers 15 residues. Germline V gene sequence: CDR1 SEHNR, CDR2 FQNEAQ (reference sequence). The V gene lost 4 bases and the J gene lost 0 bases, with 10 bases spanning the gap. In nucleotides, the CDR3 is TGTGCCAGCAGCTCAGAACAGGGCTCTGGAAACACCATATATTTT. This sequence encodes CASSSEQGSGNTIYF.

This sequence joins TRBV6-1 and TRBJ2-1; a possible D gene is TRBD2 (6 bases). Germline assignment: CDR1 MNHNS and CDR2 SASEGT. Trimming took 0 bases from V and 2 from J, leaving 11 bases between them. The CDR3 is 16 residues long. DNA of the CDR3: TGTGCCAGCAGTGAAGCGCTGGGGGGAGCCTACAATGAGCAGTTCTTC. Translated: CASSEALGGAYNEQFF.

The chain recombines TRBV29-1 with TRBJ2-2; 7 bases are shared with TRBD1. V was pared by 1 base and J by 3 bases, with 8 bases of the junction left unmatched. CDR1 SQVTM and CDR2 ANQGSEA come from the germline V gene. The CDR3 consists of 16 residues. The chain's CDR3 is CSVEGYDRADTGELFF. The CDR3 region has the DNA TGCAGCGTTGAAGGGTACGACAGGGCCGACACCGGGGAGCTGTTTTTT.

The chain uses TRBV6-5 and TRBJ1-3; maybe TRBD1 (5 bases). V was trimmed by 6 bases and J by 4 bases, leaving 13 bases between them. This CDR3 has 14 amino acids. CDR1 MNHEY and CDR2 SVGAGI come from the germline V gene. In DNA form, the CDR3 reads TGTGCCAGCAGCTCCGGGGGGAGAGGAAACACCATATATTTT. It translates to CASSSGGRGNTIYF.

J is TRBJ2-5 and V is TRBV7-6, with 8 bases that match TRBD1. With 3 bases clipped from V and 3 bases from J, the junction kept 3 bases outside the gene matches. Germline V CDR1 and CDR2: SGHVS, FNYEAQ. This CDR3 region has 14 residues. CDR3 DNA sequence: TGTGCCAGCAGCTTCCCGACAGGGGAAGAGACCCAGTACTTC. It encodes CASSFPTGEETQYF.

The V and J genes are TRBV27 and TRBJ1-2; D gene ambiguous. CDR1 MNHEY and CDR2 SMNVEV come from the germline V gene (reference sequence). Trimming left V 4 bases short and J 4 bases short, with 10 bases between. The CDR3 is made up of 13 amino acids. CDR3: CASSSRTLYGYTF. Here the CDR3 DNA reads TGTGCCAGCAGTTCCAGGACCCTCTATGGCTACACCTTC.

As concerns this clone: Other nucleotide sequences in the sample specify the same CDR3. The rearrangement uses TRBV6-5 and TRBJ2-7; 11 bases are a match to TRBD1. Germline V gives CDR1 MNHEY, CDR2 SVGAGI. V was clipped by 2 bases and J by 1 base; unmatched bases: 1. CDR3 size: 15 residues. CDR3: CASSYGTGGSYEQYF. CDR3 nucleotides: TGTGCCAGCAGTTACGGGACAGGGGGTTCCTACGAGCAGTACTTC.

This rearrangement joins TRBV28 to TRBJ1-6; D not certain. Germline values: CDR1 MDHEN, CDR2 SYDVKM. With 8 bases removed from V and 6 bases from J, the gap between germline ends came to 8 bases. The CDR3 length is 12 residues. The CDR3 sequence: CASFTSNSPLHF. CDR3 nucleotide sequence: TGTGCCAGCTTCACAAGTAATTCACCCCTCCACTTT.

As concerns this clone: Other DNA sequences in the same sample also yield this CDR3. The chain combines TRBV7-9 with TRBJ2-3; D remains unclear. This CDR3 has 14 amino acids. The V gene's germline CDR1 is SEHNR and CDR2 FQNEAQ (reference sequence). V was clipped by 5 bases and J by 2 bases, with 11 bases between them. The CDR3 sequence is CASSPDRNTDTQYF. The CDR3 coding sequence is TGTGCCAGCAGCCCAGATCGGAACACAGATACGCAGTATTTT.

The V call is TRBV7-8, the J call TRBJ1-4, with D perhaps TRBD1 (5 bases). This CDR3 has 19 residues. The V gene's germline CDR1 is SGHVS and CDR2 FQNEAQ. Trimming removed 1 base at V and 3 bases at J, with 21 bases between. The CDR3 loop is CASSLEGDRRVASNEKLFF. Written as DNA, the CDR3 is TGTGCCAGCAGCTTAGAAGGGGATCGCAGGGTAGCGTCTAATGAAAAACTGTTTTTT.

V gene TRBV15 combines with J gene TRBJ2-2; 9 bases are shared with TRBD1. This CDR3 is 15 amino acids long. V was clipped by 5 bases and J by 4 bases; unmatched bases: 5. The germline CDR1 and CDR2 sequences are LNHNV and YYDKDF (reference sequence). The chain's CDR3 is CATSVDRGSTGELFF. In nucleotides, the CDR3 is TGTGCCACCAGCGTCGACAGGGGGAGCACCGGGGAGCTGTTTTTT.

The chain carries TRBV11-2 and TRBJ2-3; D uncertain. From germline, CDR1 is SGHAT and CDR2 FQNNGV. Trimming cost V 1 base and J 3 bases, with 11 bases left between them. The CDR3 extends over 15 amino acids. CDR3: CASSLVLGITDTQYF. The DNA of the CDR3 is TGTGCCAGCAGCTTAGTGCTGGGGATTACAGATACGCAGTATTTT.

The chain combines TRBV4-3 with TRBJ2-2; possible D gene TRBD2, 5 bases. The CDR3 covers 14 residues. The V and J ends lost 4 bases and 6 bases respectively, with 12 bases between them. CDR1 and CDR2 from the germline V gene are LGHNA and YSLEER. CDR3 protein: CASSPFPGAGELFF. The DNA of the CDR3 is TGCGCCAGCAGCCCGTTCCCCGGGGCCGGGGAGCTGTTTTTT.

The rearrangement links TRBV7-9 to TRBJ2-7; possible D gene TRBD2, 6 bases. CDR3 size: 16 residues. The germline V gene encodes CDR1 SEHNR and CDR2 FQNEAQ (reference sequence). The ends were cut back, 1 base at V and 2 bases at J, with 15 bases in the middle. The DNA for the CDR3 is TGTGCCAGCAGCTTAGGCTGGGTAGCGGAAGCCTACGAGCAGTACTTC. Translated, it gives CASSLGWVAEAYEQYF.

The count of this clone is one. The V call is TRBV10-1, the J call TRBJ2-1; 13 nucleotides align to TRBD2. Germline-derived CDR1 and CDR2 are WNHNN and SYGVQD (reference sequence). After removal of 9 bases from V and 1 base from J, the junction contained 9 bases not matched to a gene. The CDR3 totals 17 residues. The CDR3 protein is CARAGTSGISSYNEQFF. In DNA, the CDR3 is TGCGCCAGGGCCGGGACTAGCGGGATAAGTTCCTACAATGAGCAGTTCTTC.